This section outlines one T cell receptor (beta chain) sequence together with its context. The antigen is undetermined. Each bulk PBMC sample had roughly 350 ng DNA loaded. Data came from immunoSEQ multiplex PCR; TCRdb stores just in-frame clones and leaves some out. The sample lists roughly 4,200 clones, around four fifths seen once, with around 14% in the top ten. Time point given: pre-treatment baseline. The sample is drawn from a study of blood T cell dynamics during melanoma immunotherapy. Turning to the study itself: Patients with metastatic melanoma got pembrolizumab or nivolumab-ipilimumab as first-line care. Study findings and constraints: PBMC repertoires of eventual disease-control patients split at W3 into clonality or diversity gains.

Trimming pared 2 bases from V and 5 bases from J, leaving 7 bases between. This CDR3 spans 12 amino acids. From germline, CDR1 is SGHTA and CDR2 FQGNSA. The chain uses TRBV7-2 and TRBJ2-7, with D perhaps matching TRBD1 (5 bases). The origin of this receptor is a human donor with melanoma. Sample: blood, taken from a patient treated with checkpoint blockade. Here the CDR3 DNA reads TGTGCCAGCAGCTTAATGACAGACGAGCAGTACTTC. Its protein product is CASSLMTDEQYF.